This entry describes one TCR beta chain. Its target is unknown. A read error may be the cause here, since a much bigger clone is one base away. The data belong to a study of breast tumors, draining lymph nodes, adjacent tissues. Via MiXCR, TCRdb re-called the multiplex PCR reads, giving one row per CDR3 protein. The sample has fewer than 200,000 distinct CDR3 sequences, roughly a third seen once; the top ten hold less than 4%. The lymph nodes were axillary draining lymph nodes from breast cancer patients. General study points: Findings are consistent with lymph node origin and intratumoral expansion of most tumor T cells.

Sequencing was done on a sample of axillary lymph node tissue. This TCR derives from a female donor with breast cancer. Some clones in this sample may be carry-over from other donors' samples.

The CDR3 loop reads CAVGLNQPQHF. The CDR3 bases are TGTGCCGTGGGGCTAAATCAGCCCCAGCATTTT. The rearrangement links TRBV6-2 or TRBV6-3 to TRBJ1-5; D possibly corresponds to TRBD1 (5 bases). V was shortened by 11 bases and J by 4 bases, with 9 bases between the two germline ends. This CDR3 has 11 residues. Germline assignment: CDR1 MNHEY and CDR2 SVGEGT.